This T cell receptor beta chain was captured in a study of blood T cell repertoires in COVID-19. About the study: Acute and convalescent COVID-19 samples came from the United States, Italy and Spain. Sources were T cells, B-cell-depleted T cells, or PBMCs; the material itself was cDNA or gDNA.

Clinical histories supplied by participants themselves formed the basis of cohort assignment. What the recovered Cohort 3 donors had was two negative PCRs, clearance, or symptom resolution. Libraries were prepared by immunoSEQ multiplex PCR; TCRdb keeps only in-frame clonotypes and omits some of them. The repertoire holds 150,000 or so clones, with approximately 80% as singletons. From germline, CDR1 is SGHRS and CDR2 YFSETQ. With 4 bases removed from V and 0 bases from J, the gap between germline ends came to 11 bases. The CDR3 covers 15 residues. This receptor was taken from a man aged 45-60 years who had recovered from COVID-19. Specimen: PBMCs or T cells enriched from blood (not recorded which). V is TRBV5-1 and J is TRBJ2-1; D perhaps matches TRBD2 (6 bases). The CDR3 reads CASSPLAASYNEQFF. For the CDR3, the DNA is TGCGCCAGCAGCCCCTTAGCGGCCTCCTACAATGAGCAGTTCTTC.